This T cell receptor (beta chain) was found in a study of blood T cell repertoires in COVID-19. Followed over time, Seattle patients had been enrolled while infection was active. In the authors' methods: Nucleated cell counts were estimated from reference gene primer amplification. TCRdb's copy holds only in-frame clones and misses some; the assay was immunoSEQ multiplex PCR. The V and J calls and the clone size are those of that table, but D and trimming were determined from the DNA. The sample includes about 140,000 clones, 88% of them seen just once. The CDR3 length is 12 residues. From germline, CDR1 is KGHDR and CDR2 SFDVKD. Trimming pared 5 bases from V and 6 bases from J, leaving 9 bases between.

This TCR was recovered from a human donor with COVID-19, enrolled during active disease. The donor label of this sample is uncertain. J is TRBJ1-2 and V is TRBV24-1; TRBD1 is a possible D gene (5 bases). The sequencing input was peripheral blood. CDR3: CATSGGRDGYTF. CDR3 nucleotides: TGTGCCACCAGTGGCGGCAGGGATGGCTACACCTTC.